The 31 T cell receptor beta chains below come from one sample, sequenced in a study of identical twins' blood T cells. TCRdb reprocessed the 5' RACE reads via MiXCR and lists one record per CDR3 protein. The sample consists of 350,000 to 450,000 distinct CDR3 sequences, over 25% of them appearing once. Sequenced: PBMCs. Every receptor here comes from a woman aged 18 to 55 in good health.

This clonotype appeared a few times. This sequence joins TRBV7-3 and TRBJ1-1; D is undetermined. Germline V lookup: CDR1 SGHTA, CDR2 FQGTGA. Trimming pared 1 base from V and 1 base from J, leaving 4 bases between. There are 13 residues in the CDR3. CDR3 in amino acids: CASSLIANTEAFF. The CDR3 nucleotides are TGTGCCAGCAGCTTAATCGCGAACACTGAAGCTTTCTTT.

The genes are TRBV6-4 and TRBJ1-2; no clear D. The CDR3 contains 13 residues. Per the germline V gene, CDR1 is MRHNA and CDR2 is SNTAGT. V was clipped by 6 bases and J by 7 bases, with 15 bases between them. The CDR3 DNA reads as TGTGCCAGCAGGGACGGGGAGGGAAGTGGCTACACCTTC. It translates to CASRDGEGSGYTF.

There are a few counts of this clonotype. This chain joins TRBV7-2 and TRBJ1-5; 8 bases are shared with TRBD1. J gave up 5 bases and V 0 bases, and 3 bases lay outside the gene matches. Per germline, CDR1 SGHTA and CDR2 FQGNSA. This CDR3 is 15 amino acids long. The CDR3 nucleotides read TGTGCCAGCAGCTTAGCAAAGACAGGGGATCAGCCCCAGCATTTT. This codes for CASSLAKTGDQPQHF.

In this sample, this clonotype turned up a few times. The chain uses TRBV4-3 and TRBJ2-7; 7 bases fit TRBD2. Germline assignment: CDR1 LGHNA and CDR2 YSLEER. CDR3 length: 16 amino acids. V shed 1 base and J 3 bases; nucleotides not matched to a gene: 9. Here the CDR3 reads CASSQVGGSGYYEQYF. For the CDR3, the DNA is TGCGCCAGCAGCCAAGTGGGTGGTAGCGGGTACTACGAGCAGTACTTC.

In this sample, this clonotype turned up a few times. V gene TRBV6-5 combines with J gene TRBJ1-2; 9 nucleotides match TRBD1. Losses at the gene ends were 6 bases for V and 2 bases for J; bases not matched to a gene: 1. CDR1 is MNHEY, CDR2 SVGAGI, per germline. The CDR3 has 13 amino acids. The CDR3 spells CASRGQGNYGYTF. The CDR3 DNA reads TGTGCCAGCAGAGGACAGGGGAACTATGGCTACACCTTC.

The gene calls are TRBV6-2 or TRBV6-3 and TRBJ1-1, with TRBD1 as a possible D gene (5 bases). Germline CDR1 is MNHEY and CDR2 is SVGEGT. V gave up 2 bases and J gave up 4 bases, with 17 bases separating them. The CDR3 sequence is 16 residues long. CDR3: CASSYRGMGSGTEAFF. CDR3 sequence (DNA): TGTGCCAGCAGTTACCGGGGGATGGGTAGTGGCACTGAAGCTTTCTTT.

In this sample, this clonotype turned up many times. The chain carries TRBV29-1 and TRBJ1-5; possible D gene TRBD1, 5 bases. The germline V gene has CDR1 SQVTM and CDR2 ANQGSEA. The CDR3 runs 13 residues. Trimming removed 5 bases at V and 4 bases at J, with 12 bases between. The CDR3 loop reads CSVQTGTNQPQHF. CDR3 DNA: TGCAGCGTTCAGACGGGGACTAATCAGCCCCAGCATTTT.

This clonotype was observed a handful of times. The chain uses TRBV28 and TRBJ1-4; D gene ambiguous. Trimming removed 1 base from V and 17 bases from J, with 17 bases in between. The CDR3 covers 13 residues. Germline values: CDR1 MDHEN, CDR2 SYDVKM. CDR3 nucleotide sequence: TGTGCCAGCAGTTTATTCGACGGACCGATCCAATTTTTT. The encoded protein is CASSLFDGPIQFF.

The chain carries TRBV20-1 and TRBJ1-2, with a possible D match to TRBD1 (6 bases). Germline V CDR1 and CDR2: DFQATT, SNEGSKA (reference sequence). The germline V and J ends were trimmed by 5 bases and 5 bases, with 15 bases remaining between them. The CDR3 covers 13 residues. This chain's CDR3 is CSAPGGAWYGYTF. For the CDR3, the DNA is TGCAGTGCTCCGGGGGGCGCATGGTATGGCTACACCTTC.

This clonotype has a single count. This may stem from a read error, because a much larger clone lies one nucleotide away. The CDR3 sequence is CSVGSSGLYEQYF. The CDR3 coding sequence is TGCAGCGTTGGATCCTCAGGGCTCTACGAGCAGTACTTC. The J gene is TRBJ2-7, the V gene TRBV29-1; D may be TRBD1 (5 bases). CDR1 SQVTM and CDR2 ANQGSEA come from the germline V gene. The V gene lost 4 bases and the J gene lost 3 bases, with 13 bases spanning the gap. The CDR3 length is 13 residues.

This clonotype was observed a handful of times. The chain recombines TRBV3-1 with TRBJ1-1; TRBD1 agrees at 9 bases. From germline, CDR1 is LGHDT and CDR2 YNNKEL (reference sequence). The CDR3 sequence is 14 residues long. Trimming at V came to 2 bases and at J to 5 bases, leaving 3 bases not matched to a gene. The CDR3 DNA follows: TGTGCCAGCAGCCAACCGGGACAGGGAACTGAAGCTTTCTTT. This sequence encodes CASSQPGQGTEAFF.

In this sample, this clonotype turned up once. Here the CDR3 reads CSFGQQNTGELFF. CDR3 sequence (DNA): TGCAGCTTCGGACAGCAGAACACCGGGGAGCTGTTTTTT. The chain uses TRBV29-1 and TRBJ2-2; TRBD1 is a possible D gene (6 bases). V lost 8 bases and J lost 1, with 11 bases in between. The CDR3 has 13 amino acids. CDR1 and CDR2 (germline): SQVTM, ANQGSEA.

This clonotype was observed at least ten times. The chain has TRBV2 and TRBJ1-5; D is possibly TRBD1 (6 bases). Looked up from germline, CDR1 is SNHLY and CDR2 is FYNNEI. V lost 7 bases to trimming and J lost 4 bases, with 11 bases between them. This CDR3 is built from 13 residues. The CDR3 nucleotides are TGTGCCAGCAAGGGGGGAACTAATCAGCCCCAGCATTTT. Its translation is CASKGGTNQPQHF.

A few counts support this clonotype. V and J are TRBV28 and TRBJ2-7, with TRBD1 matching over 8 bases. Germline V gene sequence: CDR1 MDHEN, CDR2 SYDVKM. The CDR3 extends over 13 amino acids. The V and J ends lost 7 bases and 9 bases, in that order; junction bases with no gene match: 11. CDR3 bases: TGTGCCAGCACGGGACAGGCCGAATGGGCGCAGTACTTC. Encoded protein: CASTGQAEWAQYF.

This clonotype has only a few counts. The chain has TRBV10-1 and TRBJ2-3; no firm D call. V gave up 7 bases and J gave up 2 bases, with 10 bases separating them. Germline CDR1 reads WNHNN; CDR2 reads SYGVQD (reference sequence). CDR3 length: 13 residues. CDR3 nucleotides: TGCGCCAGCAATCCAGGTCCCACAGATACGCAGTATTTT. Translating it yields CASNPGPTDTQYF.

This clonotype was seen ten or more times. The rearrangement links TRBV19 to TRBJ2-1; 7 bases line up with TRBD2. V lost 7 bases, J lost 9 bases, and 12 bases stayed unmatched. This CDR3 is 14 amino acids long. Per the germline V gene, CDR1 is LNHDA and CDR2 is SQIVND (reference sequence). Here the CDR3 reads CASTPVGGGREQFF. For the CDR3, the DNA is TGTGCCAGTACTCCGGTAGGCGGGGGACGTGAGCAGTTCTTC.

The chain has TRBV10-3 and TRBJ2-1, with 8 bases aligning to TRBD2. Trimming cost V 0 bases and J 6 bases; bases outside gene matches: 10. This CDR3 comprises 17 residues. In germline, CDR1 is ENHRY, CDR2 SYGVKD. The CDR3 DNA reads TGTGCCATCAGTGAGTCGACGGGGAGTAGCGGGATCAATGAGCAGTTCTTC. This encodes CAISESTGSSGINEQFF.

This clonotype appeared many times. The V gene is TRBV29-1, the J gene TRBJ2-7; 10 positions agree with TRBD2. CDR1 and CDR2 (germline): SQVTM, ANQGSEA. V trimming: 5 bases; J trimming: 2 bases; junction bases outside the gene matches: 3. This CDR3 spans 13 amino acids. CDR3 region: CSVLAGETYEQYF. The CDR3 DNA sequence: TGCAGCGTTCTAGCGGGAGAAACCTACGAGCAGTACTTC.

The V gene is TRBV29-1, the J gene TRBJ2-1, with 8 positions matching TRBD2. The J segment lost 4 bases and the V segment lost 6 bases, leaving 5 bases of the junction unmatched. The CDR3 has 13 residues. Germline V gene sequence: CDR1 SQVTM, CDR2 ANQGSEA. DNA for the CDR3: TGCAGCGTCCTGACTAGCGTGTACAATGAGCAGTTCTTC. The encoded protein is CSVLTSVYNEQFF.

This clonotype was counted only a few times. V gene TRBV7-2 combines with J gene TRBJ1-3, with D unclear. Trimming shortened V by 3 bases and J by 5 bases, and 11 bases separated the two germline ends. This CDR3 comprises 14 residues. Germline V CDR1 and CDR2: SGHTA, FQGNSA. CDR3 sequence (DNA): TGTGCCAGCAGCTTTGGGTATTTGAGAAACACCATATATTTT. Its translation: CASSFGYLRNTIYF.

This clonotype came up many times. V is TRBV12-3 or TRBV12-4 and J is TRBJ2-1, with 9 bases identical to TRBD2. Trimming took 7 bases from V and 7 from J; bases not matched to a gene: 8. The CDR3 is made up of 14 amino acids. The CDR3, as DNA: TGTGCCAGCAACCCGAGCGGGAGGACTAATGAGCAGTTCTTC. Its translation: CASNPSGRTNEQFF.

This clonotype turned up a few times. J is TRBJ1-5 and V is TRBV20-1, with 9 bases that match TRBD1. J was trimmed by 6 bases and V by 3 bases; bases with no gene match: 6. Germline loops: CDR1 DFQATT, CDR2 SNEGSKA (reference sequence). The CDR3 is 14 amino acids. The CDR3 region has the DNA TGCAGTGCTAGGGGGGGGGACAGGGCTCAGCCCCAGCATTTT. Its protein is CSARGGDRAQPQHF.

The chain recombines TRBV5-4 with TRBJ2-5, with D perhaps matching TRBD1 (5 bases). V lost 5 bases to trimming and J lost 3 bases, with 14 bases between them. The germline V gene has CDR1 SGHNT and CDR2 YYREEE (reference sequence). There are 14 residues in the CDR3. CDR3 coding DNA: TGTGCCAGCAGAAATAGGGCACAGGAAGAGACCCAGTACTTC. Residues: CASRNRAQEETQYF.

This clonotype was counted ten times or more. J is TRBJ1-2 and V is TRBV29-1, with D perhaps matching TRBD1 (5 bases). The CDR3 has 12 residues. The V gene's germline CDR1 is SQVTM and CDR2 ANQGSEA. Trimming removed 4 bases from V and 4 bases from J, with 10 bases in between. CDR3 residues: CSVAPDSYGYTF. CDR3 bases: TGCAGCGTTGCCCCCGACAGCTATGGCTACACCTTC.

CDR3 in amino acids: CSVLGGWGSGNSPLHF. CDR3 bases: TGCAGTGTGCTAGGAGGATGGGGGTCGGGGAATTCACCCCTCCACTTT. The rearrangement joins TRBV20-1 to TRBJ1-6, with a possible D match to TRBD1 (5 bases). Germline V CDR1 and CDR2: DFQATT, SNEGSKA (reference sequence). The CDR3 has 16 residues. V was pared by 7 bases and J by 7 bases, with 23 bases between.

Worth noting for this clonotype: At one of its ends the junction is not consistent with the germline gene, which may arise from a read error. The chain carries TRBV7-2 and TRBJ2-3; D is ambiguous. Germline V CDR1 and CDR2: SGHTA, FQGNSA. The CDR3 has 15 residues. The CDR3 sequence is CAGSRQQRSTDTQYF. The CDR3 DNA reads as TGTGCCGGCAGCCGTCAACAGCGAAGCACAGATACGCAGTATTTT.

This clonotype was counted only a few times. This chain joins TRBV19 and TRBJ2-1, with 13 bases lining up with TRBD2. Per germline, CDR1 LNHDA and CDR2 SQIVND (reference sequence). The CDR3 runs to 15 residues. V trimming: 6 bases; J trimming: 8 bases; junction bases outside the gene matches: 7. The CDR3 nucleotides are TGTGCCAGTAGCGGCACTAGCGGGAGGGCTTATGAGCAGTTCTTC. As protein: CASSGTSGRAYEQFF.

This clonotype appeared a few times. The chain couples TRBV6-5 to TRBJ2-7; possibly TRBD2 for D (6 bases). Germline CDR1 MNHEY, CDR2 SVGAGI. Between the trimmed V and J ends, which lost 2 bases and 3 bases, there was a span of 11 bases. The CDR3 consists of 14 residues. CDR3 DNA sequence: TGTGCCAGCAGTTACCGTAGCGGAGACTACGAGCAGTACTTC. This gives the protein CASSYRSGDYEQYF.

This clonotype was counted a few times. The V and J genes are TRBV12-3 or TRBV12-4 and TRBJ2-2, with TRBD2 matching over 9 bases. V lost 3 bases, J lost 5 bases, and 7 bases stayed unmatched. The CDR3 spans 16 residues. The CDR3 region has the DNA TGTGCCAGCAGTTTTGGGCGGGGGGGCTTAACCGGGGAGCTGTTTTTT. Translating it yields CASSFGRGGLTGELFF.

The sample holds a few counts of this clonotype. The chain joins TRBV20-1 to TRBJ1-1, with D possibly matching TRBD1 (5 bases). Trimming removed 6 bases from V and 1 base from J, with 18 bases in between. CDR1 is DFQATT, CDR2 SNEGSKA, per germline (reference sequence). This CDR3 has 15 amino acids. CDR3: CSAPKGGTSNTEAFF. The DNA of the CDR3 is TGCAGTGCACCCAAAGGCGGGACCTCGAACACTGAAGCTTTCTTT.

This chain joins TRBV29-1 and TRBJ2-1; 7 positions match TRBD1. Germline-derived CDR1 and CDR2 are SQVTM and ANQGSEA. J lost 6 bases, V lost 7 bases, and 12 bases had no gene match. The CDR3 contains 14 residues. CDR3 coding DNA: TGCAGCGATATTAAGGGGGCGCGAAGCAATGAGCAGTTCTTC. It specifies CSDIKGARSNEQFF.